Listed here are 5 T cell receptor beta chains from one sample, sequenced in a study of vaccination and CD4 T cells after COVID-19. These receptors' antigens are unknown. Treatment here: roughly ten-day PBMC culture with coronavirus spike peptide pools or control peptides (ViraFEST assay). The collection of CD4+ T cells from the unexposed donor took place before the COVID-19 pandemic (2011-2018). Sequencing of the DNA from cultured CD4+ T cells was carried out with the Oncomine TCR Beta short-read assay. MiXCR, run by TCRdb on the PCR reads, gives a single entry per CDR3 protein. The table includes 8,000 to 9,500 distinct CDR3 sequences, 45% detected once. The specimen sequenced was CD4+ T cells from blood, cultured in vitro. The receptors here all came from a human donor in good health.

This clonotype was seen a single time. V usage is TRBV6-1 and J usage is TRBJ1-1, with D tentatively TRBD1 (6 bases). Trimming left V 0 bases short and J 11 bases short, with 19 bases between. This CDR3 spans 15 amino acids. Looked up from germline, CDR1 is MNHNS and CDR2 is SASEGT. The CDR3 here is CASSEASQGPKRAFF. The CDR3 nucleotides read TGTGCCAGCAGTGAAGCTTCGCAGGGGCCTAAACGGGCTTTCTTT.

This clonotype was counted once. The chain couples TRBV11-2 to TRBJ1-2, with 8 bases fitting TRBD1. CDR1 SGHAT and CDR2 FQNNGV come from the germline V gene. This CDR3 is built from 15 residues. Unmatched junction bases numbered 4, after V lost 0 bases and J lost 4 bases. CDR3 protein: CASSLDRQGAYGYTF. The CDR3 DNA reads TGTGCCAGCAGCTTAGATAGGCAGGGGGCCTATGGCTACACCTTC.

The rearrangement uses TRBV5-4 and TRBJ2-3; 9 positions match TRBD2. Germline V gene lookup returns CDR1 SGHNT and CDR2 YYREEE (reference sequence). This CDR3 contains 16 residues. V lost 4 bases, J lost 1 base, and 7 bases stayed unmatched. CDR3 nucleotide sequence: TGTGCCAGCAGCCCGGGGACTAGCAGACGCACAGATACGCAGTATTTT. Translated, it gives CASSPGTSRRTDTQYF.

The chain links TRBV7-9 to TRBJ1-2; TRBD1 is a possible D gene (6 bases). Germline assignment: CDR1 SEHNR and CDR2 FQNEAQ (reference sequence). This CDR3 comprises 13 residues. V was shortened by 3 bases and J by 8 bases, with 13 bases between the two germline ends. CDR3 amino acids: CASSFGGAGGYTF. The CDR3 nucleotides read TGTGCCAGCAGCTTTGGGGGCGCGGGAGGCTACACCTTC.

In this sample, this clonotype turned up a few times. This chain joins TRBV19 and TRBJ2-7, with a weak D call TRBD1 (6 bases). There are 14 residues in the CDR3. Germline V gene data show CDR1 as LNHDA and CDR2 as SQIVND (reference sequence). The V end was cut by 5 bases, the J end by 2 bases, with 13 bases between. DNA for the CDR3: TGTGCCAGTAGTCCTGTACAGGGTGCCTACGAGCAGTACTTC. Its protein is CASSPVQGAYEQYF.